This T cell receptor (beta chain) appears in the sequencing data of a study of blood T cell repertoires in COVID-19 (dated by TCRdb to 2018 to 2021). About the investigation overall: The collaborator samples originated in the United States, Italy and Spain and spanned the acute and convalescent phases of COVID-19. The prospective study material was composed of cDNA or gDNA derived from T cells, B-cell-depleted T cells, or PBMCs. Subjects who had been exposed to COVID-19, were actively infected with it, or had recovered from it provided the deeply sampled blood TCRbeta repertoires that made up the dataset. The repertoires were made available in a free public database intended to serve as a resource for research on the immune response to SARS-CoV-2. Samples came from the ongoing ImmuneRACE study (first 160 participants) plus 1,254 subjects from 6 global collaborators. The sample metadata nearly always contained a de-identified subject ID, COVID-19 status, age in years and sex. Where HLA class I and class II types were available, the types were taken from metadata supplied by the sample provider, not from assay-based typing. What the study reported, not specific to this receptor: Clinical and demographic metadata were provided uncurated, with the amount varying by source and participant.

Collaborating institutions collected whole blood in K2EDTA tubes following their own protocols. For TCRbeta analysis, collaborator samples were shipped as frozen whole blood, as isolated PBMCs, or as DNA extracted from either sample type. TCRbeta CDR3 regions were amplified from genomic DNA by means of the immunoSEQ Assay, a bias-controlled multiplex PCR. The authors' pipeline ran thus. Nucleated cell counts per sample were estimated from amplification of reference gene primers within the assay. Sequence reads were collapsed and filtered to measure the absolute abundance of every unique TCRbeta CDR3 rearrangement. For each sample, productive Simpson clonality was calculated by taking the square root of Simpson's diversity index across productive rearrangements. Here the immuneACCESS table is served through TCRdb, limited to in-frame sequences with V and J called. Missing clones are a known gap in these copies; in checked studies unresolved V genes cover under half, and the rest lacks a known reason. The DNA was the basis for D and trimming; V, J and clone size are from that table. A total of roughly 88,000 clones appear in this sample, approximately 81% of them only once. The ten largest clones represent 15% to 17% of the sample.

This clone is termed medium-sized (0.01 to 0.1%). Its antigen is unknown. No much larger clonotype is one base removed from it; base qualities were not supplied. This receptor was identified in a woman aged 80 or over with acute or convalescent COVID-19. Sequenced material: peripheral blood.

CDR3 sequence: CASSIEELGQGEAFF. In nucleotide form, the sequence is TGTGCCAGTAGTATAGAGGAGCTAGGGCAGGGTGAAGCTTTCTTT. The sequence links TRBV19 to TRBJ1-1; tentative D gene TRBD1, with 5 bases matching. Spanning cysteine to phenylalanine, the CDR3 consists of 15 amino acids. The CDR3 DNA has 45 bases and is translated from base 1. V is shortened by 0 bases, J by 7 bases, and the region joining them spans 15 bases. Reading the germline V gene (reference sequence) gives CDR1 LNHDA and CDR2 SQIVND.